One and the same sample provided the 7 T cell receptor beta chains below, sequenced in a study of T-cell memory formation after mild COVID-19. TCRdb processed the 5' RACE reads anew with MiXCR; each CDR3 protein has one entry. The sample has about 400,000 distinct CDR3 sequences; 20% to 25% are singletons. The sequenced sample consisted of PBMCs or a T cell subset sorted from them (not recorded which). Receptors were obtained from an adult woman who had mild COVID-19 (a few samples of this study predate the infection). Cell type and time point are not known.

This clonotype was seen more than once but under ten times. The chain uses TRBV27 and TRBJ2-7, with 9 bases fitting TRBD1. Per the germline V gene, CDR1 is MNHEY and CDR2 is SMNVEV (reference sequence). The ends lost 3 bases at V and 1 base at J; junction bases unmatched: 7. The CDR3 runs to 16 residues. In DNA, the CDR3 is TGTGCCAGCAGTTTCCGACCGGGACAGGGTTCCTACGAGCAGTACTTC. Amino acid sequence: CASSFRPGQGSYEQYF.

This clonotype was seen a few times. V gene TRBV20-1 combines with J gene TRBJ2-7; D perhaps matches TRBD1 (5 bases). Per the germline V gene, CDR1 is DFQATT and CDR2 is SNEGSKA (reference sequence). CDR3 length: 14 amino acids. Between the trimmed V and J ends, which lost 4 bases and 1 base, there was a span of 14 bases. CDR3 DNA sequence: TGCAGTGCTAATGAAGGGGCAGGGTCCTACGAGCAGTACTTC. It codes for CSANEGAGSYEQYF.

The V call is TRBV9, the J call TRBJ2-7; TRBD1 aligns across 9 bases. V was clipped by 2 bases and J by 5 bases; unmatched bases: 8. CDR3 length: 15 residues. CDR1 SGDLS and CDR2 YYNGEE come from the germline V gene. The CDR3 DNA is TGTGCCAGCAGCGTGGGGGGGGACAGGGTCCACGAGCAGTACTTC. Protein product: CASSVGGDRVHEQYF. Together with reference TRBV9 and TRBJ2-7, the CDR3 gives the full variable domain: DSGVTQTPKHLITATGQRVTLRCSPRSGDLSVYWYQQSLDQGLQFLIQYYNGEERAKGNILERFSAQQFPDLHSELNLSSLELGDSALYFCASSVGGDRVHEQYFGPGTRLTVT.

V gene TRBV20-1 combines with J gene TRBJ2-1; TRBD2 matches at 9 bases. CDR3 length equals 14 residues. The ends lost 5 bases at V and 7 bases at J; junction bases unmatched: 9. The germline CDR1 and CDR2 sequences are DFQATT and SNEGSKA (reference sequence). As DNA, the CDR3 is TGCAGTGCTGAAAAGCGGGAGGTCAGAAATGAGCAGTTCTTC. Amino acid sequence: CSAEKREVRNEQFF.

This clonotype was seen more than once but under ten times. The chain employs TRBV9 and TRBJ2-7; unclear D gene. The length of the CDR3 is 14 residues. In germline, CDR1 is SGDLS, CDR2 YYNGEE. With 2 bases removed from V and 5 bases from J, the gap between germline ends came to 14 bases. The CDR3 is CASSVSTKGNEQYF. In nucleotides, the CDR3 is TGTGCCAGCAGCGTTAGCACGAAAGGGAACGAGCAGTACTTC.

This clonotype came up a few times. A read error may produce the germline difference seen at one junction end. The chain has TRBV20-1 and TRBJ2-2; TRBD1 or TRBD2 may be the D gene (5 bases each). The CDR3 covers 14 residues. Germline V gene lookup returns CDR1 DFQATT and CDR2 SNEGSKA (reference sequence). Here the CDR3 DNA reads TGCAGTGTTAGAGAGGGGAGCGGCACCGGGGAGCTGTTTTTT. Protein sequence: CSVREGSGTGELFF.

This clonotype has more than one count but fewer than ten. The CDR3 loop reads CASSLEGLSAETQYF. Here the CDR3 DNA reads TGCGCCAGCAGCTTGGAGGGACTAAGTGCGGAGACCCAGTACTTC. The chain recombines TRBV5-1 with TRBJ2-5, with 7 bases lining up with TRBD2. Per germline, CDR1 SGHRS and CDR2 YFSETQ. After removal of 0 bases from V and 5 bases from J, the junction contained 7 bases not matched to a gene. The CDR3 runs to 15 residues.